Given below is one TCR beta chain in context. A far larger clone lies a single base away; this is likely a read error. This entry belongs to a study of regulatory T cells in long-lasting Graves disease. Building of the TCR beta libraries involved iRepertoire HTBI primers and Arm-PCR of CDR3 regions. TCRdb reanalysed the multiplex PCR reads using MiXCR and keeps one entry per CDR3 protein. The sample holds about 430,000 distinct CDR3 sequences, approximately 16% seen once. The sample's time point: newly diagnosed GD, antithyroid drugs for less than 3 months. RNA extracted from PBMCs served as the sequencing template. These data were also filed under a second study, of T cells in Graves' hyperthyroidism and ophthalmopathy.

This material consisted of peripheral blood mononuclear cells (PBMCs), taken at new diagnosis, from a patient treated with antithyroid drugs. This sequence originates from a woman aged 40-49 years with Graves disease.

The CDR3 is CASSLSRLGGNEQFF. CDR3 in DNA: TGTGCCAGCAGCTTAAGTCGCCTAGGGGGCAATGAGCAGTTCTTC. This chain uses TRBV13 with TRBJ2-5; possible D gene TRBD1, 6 bases. The J call is uncertain, as TRBJ2-1 better fits the DNA end. Germline values: CDR1 PRHDT, CDR2 FYEKMQ (reference sequence). The CDR3 is made up of 15 amino acids.